This paragraph covers one T cell receptor (beta chain) sequence. There are a few counts of this clone. Its antigen has not been determined. No qualities accompany the bases; no much larger clone lies one base away. Its CDR3 holds 14 amino acids, cysteine through phenylalanine. CDR3 DNA only is kept here, 42 bases in frame from base 1. CDR1 SGHDT and CDR2 YYEEEE were looked up in the germline V gene. V is pared back by 4 bases and J by 7 bases, with 17 bases lying between the germline termini. The data originate from a study of Ad26.COV2.S vaccination and SARS-CoV-2 variants (dated by TCRdb to about 2021). As for the study more broadly: Donors in the vaccine arm were drawn from COV1001, a phase I-IIa trial of Ad26.COV2.S in healthy adults that was multicentre, randomized, double-blind and placebo-controlled. Ad26.COV2.S was administered intramuscularly at 5 x 10^10 or 1 x 10^11 viral particles, either as a single shot or as two shots given 56 days apart. TCRbeta repertoire sequencing served as the tool for gauging how specific and how broad the SARS-CoV-2-reactive T cell receptors were following Ad26.COV2.S vaccination. The TCR-sequenced set comprised approximately 32 samples: some 20 Ad26.COV2.S vaccine recipients, 5 placebo recipients and 8 SARS-CoV-2 convalescent individuals. Participants in the trial were split at random into five groups of five each, receiving low-dose or high-dose Ad26.COV2.S once or twice, or else placebo on both occasions. Throughout the experiments and outcome assessment, investigators stayed blinded to trial group allocation. Summary of the overall study and its limitations: After vaccination, substantial breadth of spike-specific CD8+ and CD4+ T cell responses was reported. Comparable non-spike TCR breadth was observed between vaccine and placebo recipients, consistent with only spike being contained in the vaccine. Ad26.COV2.S recipients had higher spike-specific TCR breadth than placebo recipients (P = 0.0014). The study was not powered for comparison of responses between vaccine doses or regimens. The authors noted that total T cell responses may have been underestimated by the TCR breadth and depth analyses.

The immunoSEQ Assay was the method used to sequence TCRbeta CDR3 regions. After extraction, genomic DNA underwent amplification by bias-controlled multiplex PCR, followed by high-throughput sequencing. In the original analysis: Collapsing and filtering of sequences were performed to quantify the absolute abundance of each unique TCRbeta CDR3 region. T cell fraction was estimated by normalizing TCRbeta template counts to usable DNA, which was measured by amplifying reference genes present in all nucleated cells. Repertoire TCRs were annotated as SARS-CoV-2-specific by exact matching of V gene, CDR3 amino acid sequence and J gene to a known reactive TCR set. The reference SARS-CoV-2 TCR set came from MIRA and was filtered for enrichment in COVID-19-positive ImmuneCODE repertoires, removing public or cross-reactive TCRs. Using the MIRA antigens, annotated TCRs were further analysed by specific ORF or by position within an ORF. Breadth was defined as annotated unique rearrangements over total unique productive rearrangements; depth was the summed frequency of those rearrangements. TCR breadth was compared between groups using two-sided Wilcoxon rank-sum tests. TCRdb limited this immuneACCESS table to in-frame rearrangements with V and J called. A share of clones is missing; checked studies link under half to unresolved V genes, and the rest is unexplained. The V and J calls and clone size come from that table; D and trimming were worked out from the DNA. The sample profile shows 350,000 to 500,000 clones; roughly 88% of them were found once. In total, the top ten clones hold less than 5.5% of the sample.

In light of the paper, this sample's treatment or condition label describes: some 20 received Ad26.COV2.S at low or high dose, single or two shots; about 5 received placebo; per-sample allocation not given. For vaccine and placebo recipients, the sequenced repertoires came from samples collected on day 63 after the first injection. Cohort 1b enrolled about two dozen adults aged 18-55 years at a single site in Boston, USA, between 29 July and 7 August 2020. Ad26.COV2.S consisted of a replication-incompetent adenovirus type 26 vector by which a prefusion-stabilized SARS-CoV-2 spike protein from the original Wuhan strain was expressed.

The receptor was isolated from a person between 18 and 65 years old who received the Ad26.COV2.S COVID-19 vaccine or a placebo. This specimen consisted of peripheral blood, obtained in a trial of Ad26.COV2.S vaccine versus placebo. This sequence uses TRBV5-6 and TRBJ1-2; a confident D gene designation cannot be given. The nucleotide sequence reads as follows: TGTGCCAGCAGCCCTATGAGCCCGACCGGTGGCTACACCTTC. The resulting protein is CASSPMSPTGGYTF.